The 13 T cell receptor beta chains given below trace back to one sample, sequenced in a study of cytomegalovirus exposure and HLA in healthy donors. Vbeta (60) and Jbeta (13) primers were used in the PCR. Method: immunoSEQ multiplex PCR; TCRdb's copy keeps in-frame clones and lacks some. Of approximately 75,000 clones in the sample, 50% to 80% were seen once. The sample consisted of PBMCs. These receptors were taken from a middle-aged man in good health and CMV-seropositive.

The V call is TRBV9, the J call TRBJ2-1, with D perhaps TRBD1 (6 bases). The CDR3 sequence is 15 residues long. Germline V gene data show CDR1 as SGDLS and CDR2 as YYNGEE. V shed 4 bases and J shed 6 bases, with 17 bases lying between them. The CDR3 sequence: CASSKTRGWVNEQFF. CDR3 sequence (DNA): TGTGCCAGCAGCAAGACCAGGGGTTGGGTCAATGAGCAGTTCTTC. Drawing the rest from reference TRBV9 and TRBJ2-1, the complete variable domain is DSGVTQTPKHLITATGQRVTLRCSPRSGDLSVYWYQQSLDQGLQFLIQYYNGEERAKGNILERFSAQQFPDLHSELNLSSLELGDSALYFCASSKTRGWVNEQFFGPGTRLTVL.

This clone was recorded a few times. DNA of the CDR3: TGTGCCAGCAGCCGTATTACGTACGGCGGGGTTGAAAAACTGTTTTTT. Translated: CASSRITYGGVEKLFF. The rearrangement joins TRBV7-9 to TRBJ1-4; D unclear. V lost 5 bases to trimming and J lost 7 bases, with 20 bases between them. The CDR3 consists of 16 residues. The V gene's germline CDR1 is SEHNR and CDR2 FQNEAQ (reference sequence).

The chain joins TRBV5-6 to TRBJ1-1; D remains ambiguous. The CDR3 sequence is 14 residues long. The V end lost 0 bases, the J end lost 4 bases, and 10 bases lay between the germline ends. The V gene's germline CDR1 is SGHDT and CDR2 YYEEEE. The CDR3 DNA is TGTGCCAGCAGCTTGGGTCAGGAGGCCACTGAAGCTTTCTTT. It specifies CASSLGQEATEAFF.

The chain carries TRBV30 and TRBJ1-5; perhaps TRBD1 as D (6 bases). The CDR3 is 13 amino acids. The V end lost 2 bases, the J end lost 4 bases, and 9 bases lay between the germline ends. Germline values: CDR1 GTSNPN, CDR2 SVGIG (reference sequence). DNA of the CDR3: TGTGCCTGGAGTCTCCAGGGGAATCAGCCCCAGCATTTT. It codes for CAWSLQGNQPQHF.

V and J are TRBV11-2 and TRBJ2-7; 9 bases fit TRBD2. Germline lookup yields CDR1 SGHAT and CDR2 FQNNGV. Trimming at V came to 5 bases and at J to 7 bases, leaving 12 bases not matched to a gene. CDR3 length equals 15 residues. The CDR3 sequence: CASSPRGGGAGEQYF. For the CDR3, the DNA is TGTGCCAGCAGCCCGCGAGGCGGGGGGGCGGGAGAGCAGTACTTC.

The rearrangement links TRBV28 to TRBJ2-7, with a weak D call TRBD2 (6 bases). From germline, CDR1 is MDHEN and CDR2 SYDVKM. The V end was cut by 6 bases, the J end by 2 bases, with 20 bases between. The CDR3 totals 16 residues. In DNA form, the CDR3 reads TGTGCCAGCAGCCAACGTGCGGGACTCACCCCCTACGAGCAGTACTTC. This translates into CASSQRAGLTPYEQYF.

The rearrangement joins TRBV7-9 to TRBJ2-2; the match to TRBD1 covers 7 bases. CDR1 and CDR2 from the germline V gene are SEHNR and FQNEAQ (reference sequence). V lost 5 bases to trimming and J lost 0 bases; unmatched junction nucleotides: 3. This CDR3 has 15 residues. CDR3 sequence (DNA): TGTGCCAGCAGCCAAGGACAGGCGAACACCGGGGAGCTGTTTTTT. Encoded protein: CASSQGQANTGELFF.

The V gene is TRBV11-1, the J gene TRBJ2-5, with D maybe TRBD2 (5 bases). This CDR3 spans 13 amino acids. Germline values: CDR1 SGHAT, CDR2 FQDESV (reference sequence). V lost 3 bases, J lost 4 bases, and 9 bases lay in between. The CDR3 sequence: CASSFPGIETQYF. The CDR3 DNA is TGTGCCAGCAGCTTCCCCGGGATAGAGACCCAGTACTTC.

This chain uses TRBV19 with TRBJ2-3; 7 bases are a match to TRBD1. The germline gives CDR1 LNHDA, CDR2 SQIVND (reference sequence). CDR3 size: 14 residues. The ends lost 10 bases at V and 3 bases at J; junction bases unmatched: 10. Written as DNA, the CDR3 is TGTGCCATCCTGTCCGGGACAGCTACAGATACGCAGTATTTT. Encoded protein: CAILSGTATDTQYF.

This sequence joins TRBV27 and TRBJ2-3; TRBD1 matches at 11 bases. The junction had 8 bases not matched to a gene; V was cut back by 4 bases and J by 2 bases. The CDR3 is 17 residues long. CDR1 and CDR2 (germline): MNHEY, SMNVEV (reference sequence). The CDR3 DNA follows: TGTGCCAGCAGTTCCTCCGGGACAGGGGGACCCACAGATACGCAGTATTTT. Encoded protein: CASSSSGTGGPTDTQYF.

The rearrangement uses TRBV4-2 and TRBJ2-1; 13 bases line up with TRBD2. CDR1 is LGHNA, CDR2 YNFKEQ, per germline. The junction had 11 bases not matched to a gene; V was cut back by 4 bases and J by 8 bases. This CDR3 spans 17 amino acids. The CDR3 loop reads CASSRRLAGGSYDEQFF. CDR3 coding DNA: TGTGCCAGCAGCCGCAGACTAGCGGGGGGCTCGTATGATGAGCAGTTCTTC.

This rearrangement joins TRBV4-1 to TRBJ1-5; no clear D. Germline V gives CDR1 MGHRA, CDR2 YSYEKL. V gave up 4 bases and J gave up 8 bases, with 15 bases separating them. This CDR3 contains 14 residues. CDR3 sequence (DNA): TGCGCCAGCAGCCCCCGGTTCGATCCGGAGCCCCAGCATTTT. Residues: CASSPRFDPEPQHF.

The chain uses TRBV30 and TRBJ2-7; the D gene is possibly TRBD2 (7 bases). The germline gives CDR1 GTSNPN, CDR2 SVGIG (reference sequence). The CDR3 is 12 amino acids. Deletions cut 2 bases from V and 8 bases from J, with 13 bases between. CDR3 loop: CAWSLRGTKQYF. DNA of the CDR3: TGTGCCTGGAGTTTGCGGGGGACAAAGCAGTACTTC. Based on the CDR3 plus reference TRBV30 and TRBJ2-7, the full variable domain is SQTIHQWPATLVQPVGSPLSLECTVEGTSNPNLYWYRQAAGRGLQLLFYSVGIGQISSEVPQNLSASRPQDRQFILSSKKLLLSDSGFYLCAWSLRGTKQYFGPGTRLTVT.